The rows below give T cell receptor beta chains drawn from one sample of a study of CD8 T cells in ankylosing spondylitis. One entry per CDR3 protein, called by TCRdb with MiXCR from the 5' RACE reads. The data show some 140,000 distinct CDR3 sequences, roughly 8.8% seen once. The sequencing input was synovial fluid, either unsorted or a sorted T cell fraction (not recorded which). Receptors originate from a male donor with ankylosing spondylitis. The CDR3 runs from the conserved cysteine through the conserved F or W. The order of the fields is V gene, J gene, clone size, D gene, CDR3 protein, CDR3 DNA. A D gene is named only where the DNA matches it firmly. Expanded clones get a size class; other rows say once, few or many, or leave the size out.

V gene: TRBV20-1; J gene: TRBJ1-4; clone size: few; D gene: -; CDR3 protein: CSASPPQGKLFF; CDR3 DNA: TGCAGTGCTAGCCCCCCCCAGGGAAAACTGTTTTTT
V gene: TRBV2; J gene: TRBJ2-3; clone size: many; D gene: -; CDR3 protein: CASSGTADTQYF; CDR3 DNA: TGTGCCAGCAGCGGCACGGCAGATACGCAGTATTTT
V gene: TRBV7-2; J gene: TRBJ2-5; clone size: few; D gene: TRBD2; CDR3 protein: CASSLGAGGETQYF; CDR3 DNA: TGTGCCAGCAGCTTAGGAGCGGGGGGGGAGACCCAGTACTTC
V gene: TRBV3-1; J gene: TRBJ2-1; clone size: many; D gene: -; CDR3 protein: CASSLREAYNEQFF; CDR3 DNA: TGTGCCAGCAGCCTCCGAGAGGCCTACAATGAGCAGTTCTTC
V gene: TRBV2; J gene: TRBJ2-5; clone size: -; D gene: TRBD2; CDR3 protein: CATAGLAGYQETQYF; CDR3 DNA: TGTGCCACCGCGGGTCTAGCGGGATACCAAGAGACCCAGTACTTC
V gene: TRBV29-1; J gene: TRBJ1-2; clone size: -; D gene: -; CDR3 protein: CSVHGPQPGYTF; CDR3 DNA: TGCAGCGTCCACGGACCCCAGCCTGGCTACACCTTC
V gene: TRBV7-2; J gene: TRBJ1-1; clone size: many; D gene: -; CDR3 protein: CASSLAHQYTEAFF; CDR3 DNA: TGTGCCAGCAGCTTAGCGCACCAGTACACTGAAGCTTTCTTT
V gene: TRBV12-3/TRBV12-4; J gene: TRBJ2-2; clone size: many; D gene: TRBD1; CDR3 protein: CASKDRDTGELFF; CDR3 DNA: TGTGCCAGCAAAGACAGGGACACCGGGGAGCTGTTTTTT
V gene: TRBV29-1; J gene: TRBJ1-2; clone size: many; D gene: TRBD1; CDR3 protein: CSVEGPGQGGANYGYTF; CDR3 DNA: TGCAGCGTTGAAGGCCCAGGACAGGGCGGAGCTAACTATGGCTACACCTTC
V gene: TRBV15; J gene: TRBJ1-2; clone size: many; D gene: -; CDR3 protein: CATSRGTGRDYGYTF; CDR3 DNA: TGTGCCACCAGCAGAGGAACAGGGAGGGACTATGGCTACACCTTC
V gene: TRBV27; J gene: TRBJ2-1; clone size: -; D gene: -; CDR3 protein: CASSFGGKGFSYNEQFF; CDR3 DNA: TGTGCCAGCAGTTTTGGGGGTAAAGGTTTCTCCTACAATGAGCAGTTCTTC
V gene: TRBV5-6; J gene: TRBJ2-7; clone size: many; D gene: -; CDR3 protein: CASSRGRPYEQYF; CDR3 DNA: TGTGCCAGCAGCCGAGGCCGACCCTACGAGCAGTACTTC
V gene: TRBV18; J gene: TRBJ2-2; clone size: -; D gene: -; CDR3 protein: CASSRLGFRNTGELFF; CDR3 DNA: TGTGCCAGCTCACGCCTGGGGTTCAGGAACACCGGGGAGCTGTTTTTT
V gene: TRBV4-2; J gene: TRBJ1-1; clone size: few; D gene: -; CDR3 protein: CASSLVAVKNTEAFF; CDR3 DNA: TGTGCCAGCAGCCTGGTGGCGGTTAAGAACACTGAAGCTTTCTTT
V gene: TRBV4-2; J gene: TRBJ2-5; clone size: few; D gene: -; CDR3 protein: CASSQDSRHLDGETQYF; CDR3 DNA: TGTGCCAGCAGCCAAGATAGTAGGCACCTTGACGGTGAGACCCAGTACTTC